This T cell receptor beta chain is drawn from a study of monozygotic twins with inflammatory bowel disease. Broader study findings: Among T cells, the various subtypes were not distinguishable.

Using TCRalpha and TCRbeta cDNA, the researchers carried out two nested PCRs that lasted about 15 and 9 cycles. TCRdb reprocessed the 5' RACE reads and keeps a single row for each CDR3 protein, giving no DNA. The sample data list around 230,000 distinct CDR3 sequences. The germline gives CDR1 LGHDT, CDR2 YNNKEL (reference sequence). The CDR3 spans 15 residues. Regarding this clonotype: The antigen remains unidentified.

Specimen: blood. This receptor was identified in a human donor with ulcerative colitis or Crohn's disease, or a healthy co-twin of an affected twin (not recorded which). The chain combines TRBV3-1 with TRBJ1-1. This chain's CDR3 is CASSPGLLMNTEAFF.